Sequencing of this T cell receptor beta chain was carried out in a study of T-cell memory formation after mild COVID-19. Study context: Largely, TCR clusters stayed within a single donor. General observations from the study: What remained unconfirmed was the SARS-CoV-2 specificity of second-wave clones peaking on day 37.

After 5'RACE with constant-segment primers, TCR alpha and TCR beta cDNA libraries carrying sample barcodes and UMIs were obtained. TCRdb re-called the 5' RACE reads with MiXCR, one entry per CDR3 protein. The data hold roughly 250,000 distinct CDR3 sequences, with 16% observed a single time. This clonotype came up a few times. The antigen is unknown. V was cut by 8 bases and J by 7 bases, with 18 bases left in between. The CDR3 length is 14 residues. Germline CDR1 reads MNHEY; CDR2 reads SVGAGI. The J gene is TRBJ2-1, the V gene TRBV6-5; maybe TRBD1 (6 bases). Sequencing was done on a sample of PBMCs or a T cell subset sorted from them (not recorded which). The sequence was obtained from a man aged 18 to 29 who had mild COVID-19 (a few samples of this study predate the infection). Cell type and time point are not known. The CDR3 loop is CASGGGPSVNEQFF. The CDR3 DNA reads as TGTGCCAGCGGGGGCGGACCCTCGGTTAATGAGCAGTTCTTC.